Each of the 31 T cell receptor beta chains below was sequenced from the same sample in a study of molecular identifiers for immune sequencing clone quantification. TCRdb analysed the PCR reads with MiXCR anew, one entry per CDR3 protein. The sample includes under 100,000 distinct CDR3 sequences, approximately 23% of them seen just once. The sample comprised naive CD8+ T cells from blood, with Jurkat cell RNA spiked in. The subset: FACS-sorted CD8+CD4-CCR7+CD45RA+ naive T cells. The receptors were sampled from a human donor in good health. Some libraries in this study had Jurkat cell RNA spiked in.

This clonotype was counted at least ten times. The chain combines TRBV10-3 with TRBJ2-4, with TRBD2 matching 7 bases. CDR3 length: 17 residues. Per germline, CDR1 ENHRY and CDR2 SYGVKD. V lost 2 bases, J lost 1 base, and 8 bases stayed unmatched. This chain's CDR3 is CAISEDFAGVAKNIQYF. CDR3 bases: TGTGCCATCAGTGAGGACTTCGCGGGGGTGGCCAAAAACATTCAGTACTTC.

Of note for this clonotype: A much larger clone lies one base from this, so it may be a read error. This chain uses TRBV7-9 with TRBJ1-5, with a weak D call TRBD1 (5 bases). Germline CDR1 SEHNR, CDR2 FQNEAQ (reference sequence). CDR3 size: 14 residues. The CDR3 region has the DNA TGTGCCAGCGGCTTGGGGGTCGGCAATCAGCCCCAGCATTTT. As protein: CASGLGVGNQPQHF.

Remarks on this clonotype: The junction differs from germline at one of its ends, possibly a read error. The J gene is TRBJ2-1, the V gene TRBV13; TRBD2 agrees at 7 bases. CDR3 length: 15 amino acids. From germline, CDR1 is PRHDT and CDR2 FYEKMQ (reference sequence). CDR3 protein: CASGLTETSWNEQFF. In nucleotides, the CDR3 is TGTGCCAGCGGCTTAACCGAGACTAGCTGGAATGAGCAGTTCTTC.

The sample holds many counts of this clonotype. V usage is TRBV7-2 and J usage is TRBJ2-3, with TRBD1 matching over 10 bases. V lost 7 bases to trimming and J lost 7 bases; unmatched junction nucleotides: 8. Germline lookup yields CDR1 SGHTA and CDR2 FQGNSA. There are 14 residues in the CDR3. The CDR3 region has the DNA TGTGCCAGCACCCAAGGGACAGGGGTACATACGCAGTATTTT. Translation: CASTQGTGVHTQYF.

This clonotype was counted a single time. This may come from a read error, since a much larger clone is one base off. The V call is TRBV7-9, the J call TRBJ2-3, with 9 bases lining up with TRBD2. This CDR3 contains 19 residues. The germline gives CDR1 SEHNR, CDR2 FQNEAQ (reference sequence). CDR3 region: CASSPFASGAYRSTGTQYF. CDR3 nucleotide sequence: TGTGCCAGCAGCCCGTTCGCTAGCGGGGCCTACCGTAGCACAGGTACGCAGTATTTT. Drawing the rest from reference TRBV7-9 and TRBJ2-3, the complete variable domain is DTGVSQNPRHKITKRGQNVTFRCDPISEHNRLYWYRQTLGQGPEFLTYFQNEAQLEKSRLLSDRFSAERPKGSFSTLEIQRTEQGDSAMYLCASSPFASGAYRSTGTQYFGPGTRLTVL.

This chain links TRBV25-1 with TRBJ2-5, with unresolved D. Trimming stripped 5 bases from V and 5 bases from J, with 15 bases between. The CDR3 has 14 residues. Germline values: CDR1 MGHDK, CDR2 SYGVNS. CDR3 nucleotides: TGTGCCAGCAGTAACACGGTTGGGCGGGAGACCCAGTACTTC. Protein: CASSNTVGRETQYF.

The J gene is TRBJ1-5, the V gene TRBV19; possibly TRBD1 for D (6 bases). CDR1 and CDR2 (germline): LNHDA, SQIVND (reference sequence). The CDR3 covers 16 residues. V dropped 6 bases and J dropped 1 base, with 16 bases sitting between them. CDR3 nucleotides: TGTGCCAGTAGCTCCTACAGGGTCTTGAGCAATCAGCCCCAGCATTTT. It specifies CASSSYRVLSNQPQHF.

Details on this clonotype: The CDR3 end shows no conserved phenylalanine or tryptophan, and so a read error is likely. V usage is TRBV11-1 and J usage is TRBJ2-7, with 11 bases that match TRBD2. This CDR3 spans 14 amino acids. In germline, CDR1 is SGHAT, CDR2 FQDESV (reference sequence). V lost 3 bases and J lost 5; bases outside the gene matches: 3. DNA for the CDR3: TGTGCCAGCAGCTTTCTACTAGCGGGAGACGAGCAGTACTCC. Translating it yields CASSFLLAGDEQYS.

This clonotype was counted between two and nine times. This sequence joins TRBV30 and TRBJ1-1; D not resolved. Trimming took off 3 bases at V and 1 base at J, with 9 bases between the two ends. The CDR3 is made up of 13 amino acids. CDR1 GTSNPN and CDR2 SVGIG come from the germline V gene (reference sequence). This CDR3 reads CAWRLFENTEAFF. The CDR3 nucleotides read TGTGCCTGGAGGTTATTTGAGAACACTGAAGCTTTCTTT.

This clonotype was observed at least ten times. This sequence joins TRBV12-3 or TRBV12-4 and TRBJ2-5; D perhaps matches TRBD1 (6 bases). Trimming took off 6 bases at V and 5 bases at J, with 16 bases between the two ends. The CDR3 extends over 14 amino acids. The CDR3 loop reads CASSAPTGMETQYF. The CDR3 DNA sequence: TGTGCCAGCAGCGCCCCCACAGGGATGGAGACCCAGTACTTC.

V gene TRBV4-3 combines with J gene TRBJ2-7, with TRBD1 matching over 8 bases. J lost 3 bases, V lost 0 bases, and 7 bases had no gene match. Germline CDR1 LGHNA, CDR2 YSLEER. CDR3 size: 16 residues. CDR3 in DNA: TGCGCCAGCAGCCAAGATCGGGGGACAGGCAACTACGAGCAGTACTTC. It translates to CASSQDRGTGNYEQYF.

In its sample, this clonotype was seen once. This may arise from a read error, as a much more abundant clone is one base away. This CDR3 reads CASSPYQEQAVVNEQFF. CDR3 bases: TGTGCCAGCAGCCCTTATCAGGAACAAGCGGTTGTAAATGAGCAGTTCTTC. The chain combines TRBV7-6 with TRBJ2-1, with D possibly TRBD2 on 5 matching bases. V gave up 5 bases and J gave up 7 bases, with 24 bases separating them. The CDR3 sequence is 17 residues long. Germline V gives CDR1 SGHVS, CDR2 FNYEAQ. Filled out from reference TRBV7-6 and TRBJ2-1, the complete variable domain reads GAGVSQSPRYKVTKRGQDVALRCDPISGHVSLYWYRQALGQGPEFLTYFNYEAQQDKSGLPNDRFSAERPEGSISTLTIQRTEQRDSAMYRCASSPYQEQAVVNEQFFGPGTRLTVL.

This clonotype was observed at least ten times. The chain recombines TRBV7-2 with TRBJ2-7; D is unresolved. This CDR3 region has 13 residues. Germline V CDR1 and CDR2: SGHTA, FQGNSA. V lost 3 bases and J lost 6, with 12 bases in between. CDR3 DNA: TGTGCCAGCAGCTTTGAACCCAAGGCCGAGCAGTACTTC. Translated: CASSFEPKAEQYF.

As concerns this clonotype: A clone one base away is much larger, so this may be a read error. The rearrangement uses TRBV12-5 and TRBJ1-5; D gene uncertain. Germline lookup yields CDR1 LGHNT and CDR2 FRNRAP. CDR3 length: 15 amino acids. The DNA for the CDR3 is TGTGCTGGTGGTTTTTTCATCCACGGCAATCAGCCCCAGCATTTT. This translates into CAGGFFIHGNQPQHF.

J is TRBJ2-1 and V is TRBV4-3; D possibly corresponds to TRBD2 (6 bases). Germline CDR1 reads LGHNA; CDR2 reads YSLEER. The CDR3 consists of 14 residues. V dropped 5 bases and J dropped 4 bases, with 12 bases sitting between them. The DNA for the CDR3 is TGCGCCAGCAGCTTTAGCGGAGCTTACAATGAGCAGTTCTTC. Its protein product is CASSFSGAYNEQFF.

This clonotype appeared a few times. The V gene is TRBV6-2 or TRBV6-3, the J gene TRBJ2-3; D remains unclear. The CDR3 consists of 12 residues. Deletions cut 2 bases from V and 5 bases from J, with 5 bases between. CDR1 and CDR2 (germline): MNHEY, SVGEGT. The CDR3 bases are TGTGCCAGCAGTTACGATGTAGATACGCAGTATTTT. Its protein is CASSYDVDTQYF.

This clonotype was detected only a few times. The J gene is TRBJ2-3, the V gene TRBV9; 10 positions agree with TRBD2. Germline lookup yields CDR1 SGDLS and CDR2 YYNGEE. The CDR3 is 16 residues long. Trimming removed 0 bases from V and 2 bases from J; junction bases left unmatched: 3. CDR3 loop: CASSVGTSGNTDTQYF. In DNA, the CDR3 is TGTGCCAGCAGCGTAGGGACTAGCGGAAACACAGATACGCAGTATTTT.

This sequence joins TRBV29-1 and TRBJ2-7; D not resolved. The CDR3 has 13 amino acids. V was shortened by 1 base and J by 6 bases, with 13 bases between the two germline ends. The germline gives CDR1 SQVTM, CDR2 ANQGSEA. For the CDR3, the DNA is TGCAGCGTTGAAGTCCGGTTGCTGGGCGAGCAGTACTTC. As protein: CSVEVRLLGEQYF.

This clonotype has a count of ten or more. The CDR3 DNA sequence: TGCGCCAGCAGCCCGGAATACTCTAACTATGGCTACACCTTC. This sequence encodes CASSPEYSNYGYTF. The chain uses TRBV4-1 and TRBJ1-2; no clear D gene. Germline V lookup: CDR1 MGHRA, CDR2 YSYEKL. Trimming cost V 4 bases and J 0 bases, with 9 bases left between them. The CDR3 totals 14 residues.

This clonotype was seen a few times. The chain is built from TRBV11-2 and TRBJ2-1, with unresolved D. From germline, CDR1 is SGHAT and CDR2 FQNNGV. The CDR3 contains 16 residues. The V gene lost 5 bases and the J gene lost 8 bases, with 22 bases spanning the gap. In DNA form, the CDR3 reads TGTGCCAGCAGCCCCCCGCTCGATGTCGTGGCCTATGAGCAGTTCTTC. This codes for CASSPPLDVVAYEQFF.

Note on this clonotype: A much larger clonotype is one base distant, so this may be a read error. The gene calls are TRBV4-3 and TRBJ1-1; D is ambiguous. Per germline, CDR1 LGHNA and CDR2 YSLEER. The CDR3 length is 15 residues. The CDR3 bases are TGCGCCCGCAGCCAAGAGTACAGTCCGAACACTGAAGCTTTCTTT. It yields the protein CARSQEYSPNTEAFF.

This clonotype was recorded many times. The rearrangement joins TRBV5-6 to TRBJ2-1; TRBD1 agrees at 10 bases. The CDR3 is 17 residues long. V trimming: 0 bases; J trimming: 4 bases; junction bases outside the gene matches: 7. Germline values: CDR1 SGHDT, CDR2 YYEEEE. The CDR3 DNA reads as TGTGCCAGCAGCTTGGCCGGGGGACAGGGGACATACAATGAGCAGTTCTTC. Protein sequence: CASSLAGGQGTYNEQFF. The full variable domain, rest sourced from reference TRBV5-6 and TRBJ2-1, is DAGVTQSPTHLIKTRGQQVTLRCSPKSGHDTVSWYQQALGQGPQFIFQYYEEEERQRGNFPDRFSGHQFPNYSSELNVNALLLGDSALYLCASSLAGGQGTYNEQFFGPGTRLTVL.

CDR3 in amino acids: CASSWSTGRGTEAFF. DNA for the CDR3: TGTGCCAGCAGCTGGTCGACAGGGAGGGGCACTGAAGCTTTCTTT. V usage is TRBV7-8 and J usage is TRBJ1-1; TRBD1 matches at 7 bases. The CDR3 is 15 amino acids. Germline CDR1 SGHVS, CDR2 FQNEAQ. The ends lost 4 bases at V and 4 bases at J; junction bases unmatched: 9.

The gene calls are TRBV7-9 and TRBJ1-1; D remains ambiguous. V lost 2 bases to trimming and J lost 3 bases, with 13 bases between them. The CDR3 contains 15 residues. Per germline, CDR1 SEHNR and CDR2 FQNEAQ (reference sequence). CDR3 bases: TGTGCCAGCAGCTTATACTACGGAGAGGACACTGAAGCTTTCTTT. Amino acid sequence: CASSLYYGEDTEAFF.

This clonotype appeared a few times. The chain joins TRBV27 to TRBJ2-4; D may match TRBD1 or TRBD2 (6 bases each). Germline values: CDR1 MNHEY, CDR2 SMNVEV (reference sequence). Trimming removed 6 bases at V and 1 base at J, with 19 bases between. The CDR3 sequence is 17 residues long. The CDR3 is CASSLGGPVRAKNIQYF. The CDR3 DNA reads TGTGCCAGCAGCCTAGGGGGGCCGGTCAGGGCCAAAAACATTCAGTACTTC.

The DNA of the CDR3 is TGTGCCAGCAGTTCCTGGACAAGGGGCTTGGGAAATGAGCAGTTCTTC. Protein sequence: CASSSWTRGLGNEQFF. The chain links TRBV12-3 or TRBV12-4 to TRBJ2-1; D is possibly TRBD1 (5 bases). CDR3 length: 16 residues. Trimming stripped 4 bases from V and 7 bases from J, with 20 bases between.

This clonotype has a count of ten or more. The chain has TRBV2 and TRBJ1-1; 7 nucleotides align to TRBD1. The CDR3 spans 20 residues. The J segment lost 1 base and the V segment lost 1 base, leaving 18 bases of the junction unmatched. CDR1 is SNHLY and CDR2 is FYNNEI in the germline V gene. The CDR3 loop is CASSEVPPWGQNLRNTEAFF. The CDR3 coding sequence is TGTGCCAGCAGTGAAGTCCCACCTTGGGGACAGAATCTGAGGAACACTGAAGCTTTCTTT.

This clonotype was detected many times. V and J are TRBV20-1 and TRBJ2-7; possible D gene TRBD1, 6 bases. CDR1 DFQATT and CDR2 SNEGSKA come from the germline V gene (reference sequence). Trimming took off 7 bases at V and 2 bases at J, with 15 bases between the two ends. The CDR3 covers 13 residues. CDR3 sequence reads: CSVLRDTTYEQYF. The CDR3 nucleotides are TGCAGTGTCCTCCGGGACACCACCTACGAGCAGTACTTC.

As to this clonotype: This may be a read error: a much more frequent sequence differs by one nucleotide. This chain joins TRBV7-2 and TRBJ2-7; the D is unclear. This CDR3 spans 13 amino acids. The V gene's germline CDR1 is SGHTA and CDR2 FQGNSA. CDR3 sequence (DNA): TGTGCCAGAAGCTTGGAGACATCGTACGAGCAGTACTTC. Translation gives CARSLETSYEQYF. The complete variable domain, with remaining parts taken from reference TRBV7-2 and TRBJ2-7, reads GAGVSQSPSNKVTEKGKDVELRCDPISGHTALYWYRQSLGQGLEFLIYFQGNSAPDKSGLPSDRFSAERTGGSVSTLTIQRTQQEDSAVYLCARSLETSYEQYFGPGTRLTVT.

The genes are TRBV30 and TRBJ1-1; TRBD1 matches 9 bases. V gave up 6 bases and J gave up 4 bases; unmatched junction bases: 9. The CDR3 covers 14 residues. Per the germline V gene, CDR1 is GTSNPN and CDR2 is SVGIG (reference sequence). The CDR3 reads CACAMGQGGTEAFF. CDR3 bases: TGTGCCTGCGCCATGGGACAGGGTGGCACTGAAGCTTTCTTT.

CDR3 residues: CASRYRVFGSYNEQFF. Written as DNA, the CDR3 is TGTGCCAGCAGATACAGGGTATTCGGATCCTACAATGAGCAGTTCTTC. J is TRBJ2-1 and V is TRBV6-1, with D maybe TRBD1 (6 bases). Germline CDR1 and CDR2: MNHNS and SASEGT. V was trimmed by 6 bases and J by 1 base, leaving 16 bases between them. The CDR3 is 16 residues long.